The sequence of this T cell receptor beta chain was determined in a study of cytomegalovirus exposure and HLA in healthy donors. Study-wide points: Some TCR beta chains (about 180 of them) were listed as cytomegalovirus-associated. For presence/absence analyses, sequencing depth was assumed to be roughly uniform across donors.

Healthy people donating bone marrow made up the donors. About this clone: Its antigen is as yet unknown.

Researchers ran the PCR with 60 Vbeta and 13 Jbeta primers. The protocol was immunoSEQ multiplex PCR, while the TCRdb copy is restricted to in-frame clones and leaves out a portion. In all, the sample yields some 130,000 clones. The germline V gene encodes CDR1 SGHDT and CDR2 YYEEEE. The CDR3 totals 14 residues. V lost 3 bases and J 10 bases, leaving 17 bases between the germline ends. The clonotype was recovered from a woman in her forties in good health and CMV-seropositive. V usage is TRBV5-6 and J usage is TRBJ2-1; the D is unclear. Sequences were obtained from PBMCs. In DNA form, the CDR3 reads TGTGCCAGCAGCTCGAACCCTAGAGCTACGGAGCAGTTCTTC. This encodes CASSSNPRATEQFF.